The entry that follows covers one T cell receptor (beta chain) sequence. Its antigen remains unknown. The data were taken from a study of shared clonotypes between healthy human individuals. The assay ran at deep level. TCRdb's copy holds only in-frame clones and misses some; the assay was immunoSEQ multiplex PCR. The data show approximately 500,000 clones, almost 97% seen once. V lost 1 base to trimming and J lost 4 bases, with 4 bases between them. Germline-derived CDR1 and CDR2 are SGHAT and FQNNGV. CDR3 size: 12 residues. Study-wide findings and caveats: Estimated clonotype richness was generally higher in naive than memory subsets. Despite large depth, sorted-subset datasets appeared incompletely sequenced. Sharing across a handful of donors was seen in roughly 5% of naive CD4 clonotypes.

J is TRBJ1-2 and V is TRBV11-2; D ambiguous. The sequenced sample consisted of naive CD4+ T cells sorted from blood. Noted subset: CD45RA+ positively selected. This TCR derives from a woman in her twenties or thirties in good health. As DNA, the CDR3 is TGTGCCAGCAGCTTAGGACCCTATGGCTACACCTTC. This codes for CASSLGPYGYTF. The whole variable domain, remainder taken from reference TRBV11-2 and TRBJ1-2, is EAGVAQSPRYKIIEKRQSVAFWCNPISGHATLYWYQQILGQGPKLLIQFQNNGVVDDSQLPKDRFSAERLKGVDSTLKIQPAKLEDSAVYLCASSLGPYGYTFGSGTRLTVV.